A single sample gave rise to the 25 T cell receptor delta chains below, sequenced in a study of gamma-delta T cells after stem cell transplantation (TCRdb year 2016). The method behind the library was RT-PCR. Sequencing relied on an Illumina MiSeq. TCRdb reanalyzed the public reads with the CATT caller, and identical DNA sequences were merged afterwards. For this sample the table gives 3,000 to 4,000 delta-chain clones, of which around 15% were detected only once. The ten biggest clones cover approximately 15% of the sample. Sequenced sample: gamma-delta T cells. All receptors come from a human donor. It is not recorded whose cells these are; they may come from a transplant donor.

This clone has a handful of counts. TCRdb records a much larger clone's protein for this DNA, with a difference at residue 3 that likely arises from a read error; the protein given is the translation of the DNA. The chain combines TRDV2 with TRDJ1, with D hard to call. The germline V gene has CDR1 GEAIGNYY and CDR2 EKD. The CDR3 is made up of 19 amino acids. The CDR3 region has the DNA TGTGCCCGTGACACCGTAGGTGGTTTCCCCGCGACCAACACCGATAAACTCATCTTT. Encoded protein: CARDTVGGFPATNTDKLIF.

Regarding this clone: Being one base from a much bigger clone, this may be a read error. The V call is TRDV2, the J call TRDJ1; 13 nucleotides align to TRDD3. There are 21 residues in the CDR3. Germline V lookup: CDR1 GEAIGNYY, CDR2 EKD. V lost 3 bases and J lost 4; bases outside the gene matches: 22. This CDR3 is CACDLLLPVTGGYALVDKLIF. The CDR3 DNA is TGTGCCTGTGACCTTCTCCTCCCTGTTACTGGGGGATACGCACTCGTCGATAAACTCATCTTT.

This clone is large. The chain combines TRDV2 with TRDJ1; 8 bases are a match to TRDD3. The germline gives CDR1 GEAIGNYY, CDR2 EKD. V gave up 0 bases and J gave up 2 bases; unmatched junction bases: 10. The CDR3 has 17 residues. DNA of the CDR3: TGTGCCTGTGACACCGTCTCATCTGGGGGACCGACCGATAAACTCATCTTT. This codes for CACDTVSSGGPTDKLIF.

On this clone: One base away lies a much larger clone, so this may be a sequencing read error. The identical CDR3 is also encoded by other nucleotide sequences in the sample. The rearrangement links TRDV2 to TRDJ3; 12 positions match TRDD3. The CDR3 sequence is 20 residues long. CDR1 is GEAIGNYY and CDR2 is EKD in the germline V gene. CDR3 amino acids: CACDGLLGDTATWDTRQMFF. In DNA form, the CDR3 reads TGTGCCTGTGACGGGCTACTGGGGGATACTGCCACCTGGGACACTCGACAGATGTTTTTC.

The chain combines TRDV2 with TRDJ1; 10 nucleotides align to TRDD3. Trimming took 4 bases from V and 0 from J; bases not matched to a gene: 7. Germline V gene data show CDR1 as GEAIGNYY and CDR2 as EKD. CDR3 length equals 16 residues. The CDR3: CACDSLGDSYTDKLIF. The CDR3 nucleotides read TGTGCCTGTGATTCACTGGGGGATTCGTACACCGATAAACTCATCTTT.

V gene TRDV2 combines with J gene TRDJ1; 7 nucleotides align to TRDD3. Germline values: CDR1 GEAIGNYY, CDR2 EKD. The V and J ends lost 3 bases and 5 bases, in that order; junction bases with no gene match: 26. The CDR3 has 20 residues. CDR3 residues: CACDAVAEGYSRAVADKLIF. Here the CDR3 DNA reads TGTGCCTGTGACGCCGTTGCTGAGGGATACAGCCGGGCTGTCGCTGATAAACTCATCTTT.

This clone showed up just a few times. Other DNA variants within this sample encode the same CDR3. CDR3 bases: TGTGCCTGTGACACCGTAGCCCCCCCCGGGGTTCTCCGGGTGGACACCGATAAACTCATCTTT. Protein: CACDTVAPPGVLRVDTDKLIF. The rearrangement links TRDV2 to TRDJ1; D gene unclear. From germline, CDR1 is GEAIGNYY and CDR2 EKD. The CDR3 runs 21 residues. Trimming left V 0 bases short and J 0 bases short, with 28 bases between.

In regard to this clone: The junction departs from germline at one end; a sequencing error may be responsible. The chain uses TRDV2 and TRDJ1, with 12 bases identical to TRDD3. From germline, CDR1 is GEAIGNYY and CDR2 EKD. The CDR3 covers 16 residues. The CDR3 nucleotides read TGTGCCTGTGACCCACTGGGGGATACAAAGGGCGATAAACTCACCTTT. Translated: CACDPLGDTKGDKLTF.

CDR3 sequence reads: CACDTSFTGGLYTDKLIF. Written as DNA, the CDR3 is TGTGCCTGTGACACTTCTTTTACTGGGGGTCTCTACACCGATAAACTCATCTTT. The chain has TRDV2 and TRDJ1; 8 nucleotides match TRDD3. Germline CDR1 is GEAIGNYY and CDR2 is EKD. Trimming took 1 base from V and 0 from J; bases not matched to a gene: 12. This CDR3 region has 18 residues.

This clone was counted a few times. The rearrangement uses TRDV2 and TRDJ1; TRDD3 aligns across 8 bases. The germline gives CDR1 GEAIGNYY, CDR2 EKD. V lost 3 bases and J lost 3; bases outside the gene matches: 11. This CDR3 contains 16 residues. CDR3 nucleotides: TGTGCCTGTGACTTACTGGGGGCCGGGGCCTCCGATAAACTCATCTTT. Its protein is CACDLLGAGASDKLIF.

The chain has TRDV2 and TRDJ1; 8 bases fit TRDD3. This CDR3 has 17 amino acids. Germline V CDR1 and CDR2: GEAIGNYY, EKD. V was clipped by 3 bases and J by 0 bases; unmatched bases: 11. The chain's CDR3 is CACDLLGALIDTDKLIF. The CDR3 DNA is TGTGCCTGTGACTTACTGGGGGCCCTCATAGACACCGATAAACTCATCTTT.

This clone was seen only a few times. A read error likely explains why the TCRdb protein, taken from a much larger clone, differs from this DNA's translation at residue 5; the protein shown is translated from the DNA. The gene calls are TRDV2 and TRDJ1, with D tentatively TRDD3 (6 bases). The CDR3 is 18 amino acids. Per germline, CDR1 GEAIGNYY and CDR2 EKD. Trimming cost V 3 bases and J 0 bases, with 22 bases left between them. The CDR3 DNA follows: TGTGCCTGTGACGCACTCGAAGATACGAAGAGATACACCGATAAACTCATCTTT. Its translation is CACDALEDTKRYTDKLIF.

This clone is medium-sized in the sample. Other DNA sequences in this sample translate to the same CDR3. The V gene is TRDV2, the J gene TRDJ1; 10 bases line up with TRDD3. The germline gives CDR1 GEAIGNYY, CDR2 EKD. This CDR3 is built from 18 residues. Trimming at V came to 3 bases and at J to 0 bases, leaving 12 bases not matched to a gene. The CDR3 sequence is CACDPVVGDTRYTDKLIF. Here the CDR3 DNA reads TGTGCCTGTGACCCCGTGGTGGGGGATACACGATACACCGATAAACTCATCTTT.

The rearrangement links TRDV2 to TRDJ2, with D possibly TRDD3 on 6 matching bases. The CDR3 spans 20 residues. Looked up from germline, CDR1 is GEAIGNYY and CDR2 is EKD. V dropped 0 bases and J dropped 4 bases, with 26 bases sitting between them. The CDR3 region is CACDTVEGGETFFETAQLFF. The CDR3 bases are TGTGCCTGTGACACCGTAGAGGGGGGAGAGACCTTCTTTGAGACAGCACAACTCTTCTTT.

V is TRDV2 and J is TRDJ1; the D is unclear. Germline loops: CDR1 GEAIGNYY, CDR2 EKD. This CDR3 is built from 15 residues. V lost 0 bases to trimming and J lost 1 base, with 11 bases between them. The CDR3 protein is CACDTVEGLTDKLIF. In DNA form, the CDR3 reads TGTGCCTGTGACACCGTAGAGGGTCTCACCGATAAACTCATCTTT.

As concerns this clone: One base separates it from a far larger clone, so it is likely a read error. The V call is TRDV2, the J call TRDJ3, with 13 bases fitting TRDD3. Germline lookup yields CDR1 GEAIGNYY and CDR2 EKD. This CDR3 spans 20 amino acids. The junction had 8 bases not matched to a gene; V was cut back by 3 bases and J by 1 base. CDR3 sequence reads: CACDAVLGDTVSWDTRQMFF. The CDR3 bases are TGTGCCTGTGACGCCGTACTGGGGGATACGGTTTCCTGGGACACCCGACAGATGTTTTTC.

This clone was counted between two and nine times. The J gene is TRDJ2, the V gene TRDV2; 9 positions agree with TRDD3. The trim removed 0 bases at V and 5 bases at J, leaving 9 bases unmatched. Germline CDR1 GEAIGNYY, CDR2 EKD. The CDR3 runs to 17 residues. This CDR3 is CACDTVELLGDTAQLFF. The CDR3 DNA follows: TGTGCCTGTGACACCGTTGAGCTACTGGGGGACACAGCACAACTCTTCTTT.

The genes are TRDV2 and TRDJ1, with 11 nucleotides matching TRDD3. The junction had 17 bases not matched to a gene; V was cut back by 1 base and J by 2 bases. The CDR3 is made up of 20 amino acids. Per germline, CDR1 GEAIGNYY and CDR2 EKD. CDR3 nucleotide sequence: TGTGCCTGTGACACTTCCTTCAGGATGGTACTGGGGGATAATACCGATAAACTCATCTTT. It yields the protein CACDTSFRMVLGDNTDKLIF.

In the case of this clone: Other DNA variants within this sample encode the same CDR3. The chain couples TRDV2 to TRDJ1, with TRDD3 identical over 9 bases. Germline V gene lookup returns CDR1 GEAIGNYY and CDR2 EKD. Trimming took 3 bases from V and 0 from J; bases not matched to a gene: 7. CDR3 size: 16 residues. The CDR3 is CACDPLLGEYTDKLIF. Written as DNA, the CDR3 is TGTGCCTGTGACCCTTTACTGGGGGAATACACCGATAAACTCATCTTT.

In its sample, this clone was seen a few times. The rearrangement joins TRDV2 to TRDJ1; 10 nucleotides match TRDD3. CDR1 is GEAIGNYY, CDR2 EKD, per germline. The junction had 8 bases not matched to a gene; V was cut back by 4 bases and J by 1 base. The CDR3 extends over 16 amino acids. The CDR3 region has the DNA TGTGCCTGTGAAAGACTGGGGGATTCGCTCACCGATAAACTCATCTTT. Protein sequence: CACERLGDSLTDKLIF.

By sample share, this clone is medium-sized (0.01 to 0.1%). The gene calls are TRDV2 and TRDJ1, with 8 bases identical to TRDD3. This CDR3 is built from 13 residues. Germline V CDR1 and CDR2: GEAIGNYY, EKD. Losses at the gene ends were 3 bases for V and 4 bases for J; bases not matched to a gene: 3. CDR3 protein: CACDGLGDDKLIF. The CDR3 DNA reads TGTGCCTGTGACGGGCTGGGGGACGATAAACTCATCTTT.

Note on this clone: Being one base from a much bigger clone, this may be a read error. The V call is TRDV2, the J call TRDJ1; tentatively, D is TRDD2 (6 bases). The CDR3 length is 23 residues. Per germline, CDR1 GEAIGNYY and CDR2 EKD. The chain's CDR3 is CACDSILSYERAFVGADGDNLIF. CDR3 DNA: TGTGCCTGTGACTCCATCCTATCCTACGAACGAGCCTTTGTTGGGGCCGATGGCGATAACCTCATCTTT.

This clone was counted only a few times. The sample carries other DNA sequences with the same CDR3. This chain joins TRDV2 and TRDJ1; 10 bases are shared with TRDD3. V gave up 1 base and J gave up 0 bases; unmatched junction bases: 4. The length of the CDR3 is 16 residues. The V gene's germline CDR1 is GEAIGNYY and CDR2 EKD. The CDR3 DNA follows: TGTGCCTGTGACACACTACTGGGGGATGACACCGATAAACTCATCTTT. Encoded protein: CACDTLLGDDTDKLIF.

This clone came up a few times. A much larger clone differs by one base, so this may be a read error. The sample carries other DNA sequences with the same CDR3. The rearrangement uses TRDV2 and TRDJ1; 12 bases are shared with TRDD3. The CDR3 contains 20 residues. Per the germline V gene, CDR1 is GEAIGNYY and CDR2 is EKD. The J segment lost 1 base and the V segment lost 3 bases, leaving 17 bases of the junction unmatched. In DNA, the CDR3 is TGTGCCTGTGACTCAATACGATCCGCTCTGGGGGATACGGGCACCGATAAACTCATCTTT. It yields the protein CACDSIRSALGDTGTDKLIF.

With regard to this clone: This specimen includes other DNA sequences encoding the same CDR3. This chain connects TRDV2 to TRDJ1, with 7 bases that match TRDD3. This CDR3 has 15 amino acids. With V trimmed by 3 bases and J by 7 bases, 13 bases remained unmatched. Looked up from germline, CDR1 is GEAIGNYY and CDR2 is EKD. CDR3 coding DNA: TGTGCCTGTGACCCATTACTCGGAGGATACGGTAAACTCATCTTT. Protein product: CACDPLLGGYGKLIF.